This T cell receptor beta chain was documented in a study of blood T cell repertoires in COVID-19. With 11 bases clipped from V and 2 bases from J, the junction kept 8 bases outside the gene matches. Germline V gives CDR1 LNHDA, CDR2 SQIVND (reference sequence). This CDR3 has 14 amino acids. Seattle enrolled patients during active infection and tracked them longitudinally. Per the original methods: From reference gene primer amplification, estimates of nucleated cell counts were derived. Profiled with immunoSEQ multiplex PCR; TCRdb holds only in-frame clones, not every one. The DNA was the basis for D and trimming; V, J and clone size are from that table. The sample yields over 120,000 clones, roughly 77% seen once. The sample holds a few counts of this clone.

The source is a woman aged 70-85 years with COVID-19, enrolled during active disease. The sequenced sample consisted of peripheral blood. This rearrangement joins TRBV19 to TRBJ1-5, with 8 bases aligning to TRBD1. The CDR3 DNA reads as TGTGCCGTCAGGGGGCTGGGTGGCAATCAGCCCCAGCATTTT. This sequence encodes CAVRGLGGNQPQHF. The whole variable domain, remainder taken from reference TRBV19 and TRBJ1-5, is DGGITQSPKYLFRKEGQNVTLSCEQNLNHDAMYWYRQDPGQGLRLIYYSQIVNDFQKGDIAEGYSVSREKKESFPLTVTSAQKNPTAFYLCAVRGLGGNQPQHFGDGTRLSIL.